This T cell receptor (beta chain) stems from a study of CD8+ T cells in alopecia areata. The V end lost 0 bases, the J end lost 8 bases, and 11 bases lay between the germline ends. CDR3 size: 15 residues. Germline CDR1 and CDR2: MNHEY and SVGAGI. This clone has a handful of counts. What it recognizes is unknown. Whole-study findings and limits: For lesional scalp, especially alopecia totalis/universalis, clonality was higher than in normal scalp. It was less clear whether patients shared TCRs than it was in mice, possibly because of HLA. With tofacitinib ongoing, many expanded lesional clones persisted in both scalp and blood. Tofacitinib significantly decreased scalp clonality and expanded CD8+ clones among top 100.

Extraction and reverse transcription of RNA yielded cDNA as the sequencing template. Data came from immunoSEQ multiplex PCR; TCRdb stores just in-frame clones and leaves some out. The table lists 190,000 or so clones, about three fifths of them singletons. Specified treatment: oral pan-JAK inhibitor, 5-10 mg twice daily. This sample comprised CD4+ T cells sorted from blood, obtained at week 4, from a patient treated with tofacitinib. V and J are TRBV6-5 and TRBJ1-6, with no clear D. This TCR was sampled from a human donor with alopecia areata. The CDR3 loop reads CASSYSNILDSPLHF. In DNA, the CDR3 is TGTGCCAGCAGTTACTCGAACATTCTCGATTCACCCCTCCACTTT.